The 17 T cell receptor beta chains presented below share a single source sample, sequenced in a study of blood T cell repertoires in COVID-19. Measured with immunoSEQ multiplex PCR; TCRdb has only the in-frame clones, and not every one. The sample has roughly 450,000 clones, about 92% seen once; the top ten hold roughly 0.66%. Sequences were obtained from PBMCs or T cells enriched from blood (not recorded which). The receptors here all came from a man aged 18 to 30 who had recovered from COVID-19.

V is TRBV2 and J is TRBJ1-2, with 7 bases matching TRBD1. This CDR3 contains 15 residues. Germline-derived CDR1 and CDR2 are SNHLY and FYNNEI. V was clipped by 1 base and J by 8 bases; unmatched bases: 10. The CDR3 nucleotides are TGTGCCAGCAGTGAAGGTCTCCGAGACAGGGACGGCTACACCTTC. Translation gives CASSEGLRDRDGYTF.

This clone was seen a single time. V usage is TRBV13 and J usage is TRBJ1-2; tentatively, D is TRBD1 (5 bases). The germline V gene has CDR1 PRHDT and CDR2 FYEKMQ (reference sequence). V was trimmed by 2 bases and J by 7 bases, leaving 14 bases between them. The CDR3 spans 14 residues. This CDR3 is CASSLKSAGLGYTF. The DNA of the CDR3 is TGTGCCAGCAGCTTAAAGTCGGCGGGGCTTGGCTACACCTTC.

The chain links TRBV4-1 to TRBJ1-4, with a weak D call TRBD1 (5 bases). Trimming removed 0 bases from V and 8 bases from J, with 13 bases in between. The CDR3 spans 15 residues. Per germline, CDR1 MGHRA and CDR2 YSYEKL. CDR3 coding DNA: TGCGCCAGCAGCCAAGAAACCAGGGTCGGGGAAAAACTGTTTTTT. It codes for CASSQETRVGEKLFF.

This sequence joins TRBV28 and TRBJ2-7; D may be TRBD1 (6 bases). V lost 6 bases and J lost 2, with 8 bases in between. Germline CDR1 reads MDHEN; CDR2 reads SYDVKM. The CDR3 is 12 amino acids. This CDR3 is CASRQGTYEQYF. In nucleotides, the CDR3 is TGTGCCAGCAGGCAGGGGACCTACGAGCAGTACTTC.

The sample holds many counts of this clone. The J gene is TRBJ2-2, the V gene TRBV2; D remains unclear. The CDR3 loop spans 14 amino acids. Per germline, CDR1 SNHLY and CDR2 FYNNEI. The V and J ends lost 1 base and 5 bases respectively, with 8 bases between them. In nucleotides, the CDR3 is TGTGCCAGCAGTGAAGTGTCTCGGACCGGGGAGCTGTTTTTT. Protein product: CASSEVSRTGELFF.

The chain recombines TRBV14 with TRBJ2-2; D unclear. In germline, CDR1 is SGHDN, CDR2 FVKESK. This CDR3 contains 13 residues. The V gene lost 4 bases and the J gene lost 7 bases, with 10 bases spanning the gap. The CDR3 sequence is CASSRESNGELFF. In nucleotides, the CDR3 is TGTGCCAGCAGCCGCGAGAGCAACGGGGAGCTGTTTTTT.

The chain uses TRBV6-5 and TRBJ2-7; tentative D call: TRBD1 (5 bases). The CDR3 contains 13 residues. Trimming took off 2 bases at V and 6 bases at J, with 11 bases between the two ends. The germline gives CDR1 MNHEY, CDR2 SVGAGI. CDR3 nucleotides: TGTGCCAGCAGTTACGGGGCACTGGGCGAGCAGTACTTC. It yields the protein CASSYGALGEQYF.

The chain employs TRBV10-3 and TRBJ1-1, with D maybe TRBD1 (5 bases). This CDR3 comprises 14 residues. Trimming stripped 8 bases from V and 1 base from J, with 14 bases between. Germline CDR1 is ENHRY and CDR2 is SYGVKD. The CDR3 nucleotides are TGTGCCATCTCTCTCGTGCAGGGGAACACTGAAGCTTTCTTT. Translating gives CAISLVQGNTEAFF.

The chain employs TRBV19 and TRBJ2-5, with TRBD1 identical over 7 bases. The CDR3 is 14 amino acids. V shed 4 bases and J 2 bases; nucleotides not matched to a gene: 4. The V gene's germline CDR1 is LNHDA and CDR2 SQIVND (reference sequence). CDR3 sequence (DNA): TGTGCCAGTAGTACGACAGGGACACAAGAGACCCAGTACTTC. This codes for CASSTTGTQETQYF.

This sequence joins TRBV18 and TRBJ1-1, with D unresolved. Between the trimmed V and J ends, which lost 6 bases and 5 bases, there was a span of 16 bases. The CDR3 is 14 amino acids. Germline CDR1 reads KGHSH; CDR2 reads LQKENI. CDR3 amino acids: CASSKTPRETEAFF. The CDR3 coding sequence is TGTGCCAGCTCCAAAACTCCTAGGGAGACTGAAGCTTTCTTT.

This rearrangement joins TRBV28 to TRBJ1-1, with D possibly TRBD1 on 5 matching bases. Germline CDR1 reads MDHEN; CDR2 reads SYDVKM. This CDR3 is 16 amino acids long. Trimming took off 6 bases at V and 1 base at J, with 18 bases between the two ends. CDR3 in amino acids: CASRLTGGGKNTEAFF. CDR3 sequence (DNA): TGTGCCAGCAGACTTACCGGGGGAGGGAAGAACACTGAAGCTTTCTTT.

The rearrangement joins TRBV7-9 to TRBJ1-2; 8 bases line up with TRBD1. Per germline, CDR1 SEHNR and CDR2 FQNEAQ (reference sequence). V dropped 5 bases and J dropped 0; count of bases not matched to a gene: 8. This CDR3 has 16 residues. The chain's CDR3 is CASSRDRSDPNYGYTF. For the CDR3, the DNA is TGTGCCAGCAGCCGGGACAGGAGTGATCCTAACTATGGCTACACCTTC.

This clone was seen just once. The genes are TRBV7-3 and TRBJ2-3; 11 positions agree with TRBD2. The V gene's germline CDR1 is SGHTA and CDR2 FQGTGA. With 8 bases clipped from V and 4 bases from J, the junction kept 2 bases outside the gene matches. The CDR3 length is 13 residues. The CDR3 bases are TGTGCCAGCGGGACTAGCGGACCAGATACGCAGTATTTT. This gives the protein CASGTSGPDTQYF. Looking up the rest from reference TRBV7-3 and TRBJ2-3 gives the full variable domain: GAGVSQTPSNKVTEKGKYVELRCDPISGHTALYWYRQSLGQGPEFLIYFQGTGAADDSGLPNDRFFAVRPEGSVSTLKIQRTERGDSAVYLCASGTSGPDTQYFGPGTRLTVL.

The CDR3 DNA is TGTGCCACCAGCGGCCCAGGCTCGATTCGGAATGAGCAGTTCTTC. Amino acids: CATSGPGSIRNEQFF. V and J are TRBV15 and TRBJ2-1, with unresolved D. The CDR3 has 15 amino acids. In germline, CDR1 is LNHNV, CDR2 YYDKDF (reference sequence). Trimming removed 5 bases from V and 7 bases from J, with 18 bases in between.

The count of this clone is one. This chain joins TRBV9 and TRBJ2-2; TRBD1 matches 9 bases. Germline CDR1 reads SGDLS; CDR2 reads YYNGEE. V gave up 3 bases and J gave up 5 bases; unmatched junction bases: 8. This CDR3 spans 16 amino acids. CDR3 sequence: CASSASGTGQTGELFF. CDR3 bases: TGTGCCAGCAGCGCCTCGGGGACAGGGCAAACCGGGGAGCTGTTTTTT.

The chain couples TRBV6-6 to TRBJ1-4, with D uncertain. V was cut by 0 bases and J by 5 bases, with 4 bases left in between. Per germline, CDR1 MNHNY and CDR2 SVGAGI (reference sequence). This CDR3 has 13 amino acids. CDR3 sequence reads: CASSYSLNEKLFF. CDR3 DNA sequence: TGTGCCAGCAGTTACTCGCTAAATGAAAAACTGTTTTTT.

The genes are TRBV28 and TRBJ1-2; D ambiguous. The germline V gene has CDR1 MDHEN and CDR2 SYDVKM. This CDR3 contains 12 residues. The CDR3 loop reads CVVEREAVGYTF. The CDR3 region has the DNA TGTGTTGTCGAGCGGGAGGCGGTTGGCTACACCTTC.